These T cell receptor beta chains were read from a single sample in a study of blood T cell repertoires in COVID-19. Libraries were prepared by immunoSEQ multiplex PCR; TCRdb keeps only in-frame clonotypes and omits some of them. The sample gives 250,000 to 300,000 clones, around nine tenths of which show up once; around 1.7% is in the top ten. Sequencing was performed on PBMCs or T cells enriched from blood (not recorded which). These receptors were taken from a woman aged 40 to 49 who had recovered from COVID-19. Each CDR3 is given with its conserved first and last residue.

v_gene: TRBV7-3; j_gene: TRBJ2-7; CDR3aa: CASSLQGSTYEQYF
v_gene: TRBV5-4; j_gene: TRBJ1-1; CDR3aa: CASSPGLDNEAFF
v_gene: TRBV5-1; j_gene: TRBJ1-4; CDR3aa: CASSLGSNNEKLFF
v_gene: TRBV5-1; j_gene: TRBJ2-2; CDR3aa: CASSLVGSSINIAGGPDTGELFF
v_gene: TRBV30; j_gene: TRBJ1-5; CDR3aa: CAWSDQGNWGQPQHF
v_gene: TRBV7-2; j_gene: TRBJ1-6; CDR3aa: CASSPQGASGSPLHF
v_gene: TRBV9; j_gene: TRBJ2-1; CDR3aa: CASSVRRGAGEINNEQFF
v_gene: TRBV7-9; j_gene: TRBJ1-2; CDR3aa: CASSLAEMGGGYTF
v_gene: TRBV18; j_gene: TRBJ2-4; CDR3aa: CASSPPAAGLAKNIQYF
v_gene: TRBV14; j_gene: TRBJ1-2; CDR3aa: CASSQGNWDRGRGYTF
v_gene: TRBV18; j_gene: TRBJ1-1; CDR3aa: CASSPGGGNTEAFF
v_gene: TRBV2; j_gene: TRBJ1-2; CDR3aa: CASSEVLGTEYGYTF
v_gene: TRBV18; j_gene: TRBJ1-6; CDR3aa: CASSPSSGGNSPLHF
v_gene: TRBV15; j_gene: TRBJ2-1; CDR3aa: CATSRDGTGGNEQFF
v_gene: TRBV7-9; j_gene: TRBJ1-4; CDR3aa: CASSSGTGFYEKLFF
v_gene: TRBV5-1; j_gene: TRBJ1-1; CDR3aa: CASSLASGTGGTEAFF
v_gene: TRBV18; j_gene: TRBJ2-5; CDR3aa: CASSPPSQETQYF
v_gene: TRBV2; j_gene: TRBJ1-2; CDR3aa: CASNPDSNYGYTF
v_gene: TRBV5-4; j_gene: TRBJ1-1; CDR3aa: CASSVGGENTEAFF
v_gene: TRBV10-3; j_gene: TRBJ2-1; CDR3aa: CAISLGDNEQFF
v_gene: TRBV4-1; j_gene: TRBJ1-4; CDR3aa: CASSQRTGGNEKLFF
v_gene: TRBV30; j_gene: TRBJ1-3; CDR3aa: CAWSSVLSGNTIYF
v_gene: TRBV7-2; j_gene: TRBJ2-5; CDR3aa: CASSLGGLAGRETQYF
v_gene: TRBV5-1; j_gene: TRBJ1-1; CDR3aa: CASSSTGGGITEAFF
v_gene: TRBV5-1; j_gene: TRBJ1-2; CDR3aa: CASSVRDRGGYTF